Each of the 12 T cell receptor beta chains below was sequenced from the same sample in a study of blood T cell repertoires in COVID-19. The assay was immunoSEQ multiplex PCR, and TCRdb's table has in-frame clones only and misses some. In the table there are about 70,000 clones, about 81% of which are singletons. The sequenced sample was peripheral blood. Every receptor here comes from an elderly man with acute or convalescent COVID-19.

This chain joins TRBV19 and TRBJ2-1; perhaps TRBD2 as D (5 bases). Trimming took off 3 bases at V and 10 bases at J, with 16 bases between the two ends. The CDR3 is made up of 14 amino acids. The germline CDR1 and CDR2 sequences are LNHDA and SQIVND (reference sequence). CDR3 in amino acids: CASSMSRGSGEQFF. The CDR3 DNA reads TGTGCCAGTAGTATGTCACGGGGTTCTGGGGAGCAGTTCTTC.

For the CDR3, the DNA is TGCGCCAGTCGAAAACCGGGACAGGGATCAGGAAACACCATATATTTT. It translates to CASRKPGQGSGNTIYF. The chain links TRBV4-1 to TRBJ1-3; 9 bases align to TRBD1. CDR3 length: 16 residues. The junction had 13 bases not matched to a gene; V was cut back by 9 bases and J by 4 bases. Per the germline V gene, CDR1 is MGHRA and CDR2 is YSYEKL.

The rearrangement joins TRBV11-2 to TRBJ2-7; 9 bases map to TRBD2. Trimming removed 10 bases from V and 2 bases from J; junction bases left unmatched: 9. CDR1 is SGHAT and CDR2 is FQNNGV in the germline V gene. CDR3 size: 14 residues. The CDR3 spells CATSASGGPYEQYF. The CDR3 nucleotides are TGTGCCACCTCAGCGAGCGGGGGGCCCTACGAGCAGTACTTC. The full variable domain, with the rest looked up from reference TRBV11-2 and TRBJ2-7, is EAGVAQSPRYKIIEKRQSVAFWCNPISGHATLYWYQQILGQGPKLLIQFQNNGVVDDSQLPKDRFSAERLKGVDSTLKIQPAKLEDSAVYLCATSASGGPYEQYFGPGTRLTVT.

This clone appeared a few times. V is TRBV12-3 or TRBV12-4 and J is TRBJ1-1; D call uncertain. The CDR3 sequence is 12 residues long. The V gene lost 2 bases and the J gene lost 3 bases, with 4 bases spanning the gap. Here the CDR3 reads CASSLWHTEAFF. The DNA of the CDR3 is TGTGCCAGCAGTTTATGGCACACTGAAGCTTTCTTT.

The V gene is TRBV4-3, the J gene TRBJ2-3; no definite D call. This CDR3 has 14 residues. Germline V gene sequence: CDR1 LGHNA, CDR2 YSLEER. Trimming left V 1 base short and J 1 base short, with 6 bases between. CDR3 residues: CASSQGSRTDTQYF. In nucleotides, the CDR3 is TGCGCCAGCAGCCAAGGAAGCCGCACAGATACGCAGTATTTT.

This clone turned up a few times. The rearrangement links TRBV7-9 to TRBJ1-4, with D tentatively TRBD1 (6 bases). Deletions cut 5 bases from V and 1 base from J, with 11 bases between. Germline loops: CDR1 SEHNR, CDR2 FQNEAQ (reference sequence). The CDR3 sequence is 15 residues long. The CDR3 protein is CASSPTGLTNEKLFF. In DNA form, the CDR3 reads TGTGCCAGCAGCCCAACAGGGCTAACTAATGAAAAACTGTTTTTT.

The chain couples TRBV28 to TRBJ1-2; perhaps TRBD1 as D (5 bases). Germline lookup yields CDR1 MDHEN and CDR2 SYDVKM. The CDR3 has 15 amino acids. Trimming left V 5 bases short and J 4 bases short, with 17 bases between. The CDR3 sequence is CASSPLGGSVYGYTF. As DNA, the CDR3 is TGTGCCAGCAGTCCCTTGGGGGGGTCTGTCTATGGCTACACCTTC.

This chain joins TRBV19 and TRBJ1-1; possible D gene TRBD1, 6 bases. V was cut by 7 bases and J by 5 bases, with 14 bases left in between. In germline, CDR1 is LNHDA, CDR2 SQIVND (reference sequence). There are 13 residues in the CDR3. The CDR3 coding sequence is TGTGCCAGTACCAGCACAAGGGGGACTGAAGCTTTCTTT. It codes for CASTSTRGTEAFF. The variable domain in full, with the rest retrieved from reference TRBV19 and TRBJ1-1, is DGGITQSPKYLFRKEGQNVTLSCEQNLNHDAMYWYRQDPGQGLRLIYYSQIVNDFQKGDIAEGYSVSREKKESFPLTVTSAQKNPTAFYLCASTSTRGTEAFFGQGTRLTVV.

V is TRBV3-1 (or the pseudogene TRBV3-2) and J is TRBJ2-1, with D perhaps TRBD2 (5 bases). The CDR3 runs 14 residues. The V and J ends lost 2 bases and 9 bases respectively, with 14 bases between them. Germline V gene sequence: CDR1 LGHDT, CDR2 YNNKEL (reference sequence). In DNA, the CDR3 is TGTGCCAGCAGCCAACCCGGGGATAGTTTTGAGCAGTTCTTC. Amino acid sequence: CASSQPGDSFEQFF.

This clone was seen more than once but under ten times. The chain recombines TRBV7-9 with TRBJ1-3, with D perhaps TRBD1 (6 bases). The V gene's germline CDR1 is SEHNR and CDR2 FQNEAQ (reference sequence). V was cut by 11 bases and J by 2 bases, with 13 bases left in between. CDR3 length: 13 residues. The DNA of the CDR3 is TGTGCCGCGGCGGGGGGGCCTGGAAACACCATATATTTT. Translating gives CAAAGGPGNTIYF.

This rearrangement joins TRBV28 to TRBJ1-5; the D is unclear. Germline lookup yields CDR1 MDHEN and CDR2 SYDVKM. With 7 bases removed from V and 4 bases from J, the gap between germline ends came to 8 bases. The CDR3 sequence is 12 residues long. CDR3 DNA sequence: TGTGCCAGCAACCCTATTAATCAGCCCCAGCATTTT. Encoded protein: CASNPINQPQHF.

The V and J genes are TRBV6-5 and TRBJ2-1; no reliable D call. The V gene's germline CDR1 is MNHEY and CDR2 SVGAGI. CDR3 size: 11 residues. V lost 2 bases to trimming and J lost 12 bases, with 8 bases between them. CDR3 coding DNA: TGTGCCAGCAGTTACGATTCAGGGCAGTTCTTC. Protein product: CASSYDSGQFF.